Listed below are T cell receptor beta chains from one sample, sequenced in a study of patients and donors after allogeneic stem cell transplantation. Via MiXCR, TCRdb re-called the RT-PCR reads, giving one row per CDR3 protein. The table has 200,000 to 250,000 distinct CDR3 sequences, 13% to 15% seen once; the top ten hold 9.5% to 13%. Sequencing input: blood, either unsorted or a sorted T cell fraction (not recorded which). The source is a human donor who was either an allogeneic HSCT recipient or a stem cell or donor lymphocyte infusion donor (not recorded which). It is not recorded whose cells these are; they may come from a transplant donor. CDR3s include the opening cysteine and the closing phenylalanine or tryptophan. The order of the fields is V gene, D gene, J gene, clone size, CDR3 DNA, CDR3 protein. A D gene is named only where the DNA matches it firmly. Clone size, where shown, is once, few, many, or a class for clones that have expanded.

TRBV12-3/TRBV12-4	NA	TRBJ1-2	NA	TGTGCCAGCAGTTTCCAGACAGGCGGCTACACCTTC	CASSFQTGGYTF
TRBV6-1	TRBD1	TRBJ1-5	NA	TGTGCCAGCAGCGGGGACAGTGAGAGTCAGCCCCAGCATTTT	CASSGDSESQPQHF
TRBV3-1	NA	TRBJ1-1	many	TGTGCCAGCAGCCCTGGAGGGGTGAGGACTGAAGCTTTCTTT	CASSPGGVRTEAFF
TRBV20-1	TRBD2	TRBJ2-1	few	TGCAGTGCTACGCGGGGGGGTAGCTCCTACAATGAGCAGTTCTTC	CSATRGGSSYNEQFF
TRBV20-1	TRBD2	TRBJ2-3	NA	TGCAGTGCTACCGGGACTAGCGGGAGGGCCGGGGCAGATACGCAGTATTTT	CSATGTSGRAGADTQYF
TRBV7-2	TRBD1	TRBJ2-2	NA	TGTGCCAGCAGCCCAACTCCGGGACAGGGTCTCACCGGGGAGCTGTTTTTT	CASSPTPGQGLTGELFF
TRBV12-3/TRBV12-4	NA	TRBJ2-7	many	TGTGCCAGCAGTTTCCAGACCTACGAGCAGTACTTC	CASSFQTYEQYF
TRBV10-3	NA	TRBJ1-1	many	TGTGCCATCAGCGGACAGTCAGGCACTGAAGCTTTCTTT	CAISGQSGTEAFF
TRBV28	NA	TRBJ1-2	NA	TGTGCCAGCAGCCTGGCCCACAGCTCCTTAAGCTATGGCTACACCTTC	CASSLAHSSLSYGYTF
TRBV30	NA	TRBJ1-1	few	TGTGCCTGGAGGACGGTTGGGGGGCTGACTGAAGCTTTCTTT	CAWRTVGGLTEAFF
TRBV20-1	NA	TRBJ1-1	NA	TGCAGTGCTGGGGACCCCCCGCCCGCTGAAGCTTTCTTT	CSAGDPPPAEAFF
TRBV11-2	NA	TRBJ2-1	NA	TGTGCCAGCAGCTTAGTACGGACCAATGAGCAGTTCTTC	CASSLVRTNEQFF
TRBV5-5	TRBD1	TRBJ2-7	NA	TGTGCCAGCAGCTTGGTACAGGGGGCAAGGGAGCAGTACTTC	CASSLVQGAREQYF
TRBV9	TRBD1	TRBJ2-7	many	TGTGCCAGCAGCGTAGGGGACAGGGTCGAGCAGTACTTC	CASSVGDRVEQYF
TRBV2	NA	TRBJ2-2	medium-sized	TGTGCCAGCACCCTAACCGATCGCACCGGGGAGCTGTTTTTT	CASTLTDRTGELFF
TRBV3-1	NA	TRBJ2-7	many	TGTGCCAGCAGCCAAGCCTTGGCGGGTACCTACGAGCAGTACTTC	CASSQALAGTYEQYF
TRBV5-4	NA	TRBJ1-2	NA	TGTGCCAGCAGCTATTCGGGGAACGATGGCTACACCTTC	CASSYSGNDGYTF
TRBV7-6	NA	TRBJ2-1	NA	TGTGCCAGCAGCAAGGACCCACCGGGCAATGAGCAGTTCTTC	CASSKDPPGNEQFF
TRBV9	TRBD1	TRBJ1-1	NA	TGTGCCAGCAGCGTAGCCTCTGGACAGGGGGCGACTGAAGCTTTCTTT	CASSVASGQGATEAFF
TRBV20-1	TRBD1	TRBJ2-4	many	TGCAGTGCTAGGATCCTAAGCGGGACAGGGGTTAACATTCAGTACTTC	CSARILSGTGVNIQYF
TRBV9	NA	TRBJ2-2	NA	TGTGCCAGCAGCTCCGGTTTCCCCACCGGGGAGCTGTTTTTT	CASSSGFPTGELFF
TRBV6-1	NA	TRBJ1-2	many	TGTGCCAGCAGAAGGGACCCGACCTATGGCTACACCTTC	CASRRDPTYGYTF
TRBV27	NA	TRBJ2-7	NA	TGTGCCAGCAGTTCTTTCACAGGGCCGAGGGTTTACGAGCAGTACTTC	CASSSFTGPRVYEQYF
TRBV7-3	NA	TRBJ1-1	few	TGTGCCTCCGCGTGGGGCAAGAGCACTGAAGCTTTCTTT	CASAWGKSTEAFF
TRBV28	NA	TRBJ2-7	few	TGTGCCAGCAGTGCGGTCCCCAGGGACGTAGGCGAGCAGTACTTC	CASSAVPRDVGEQYF
TRBV7-9	NA	TRBJ1-2	few	TGTGCCAGCAGCTTAAGTGTAGGGTACTATGGCTACACCTTC	CASSLSVGYYGYTF
TRBV7-2	NA	TRBJ2-7	few	TGTGCCAGCAGCTTAAGGACTGCATCCTACGAGCAGTACTTC	CASSLRTASYEQYF
TRBV11-2	NA	TRBJ2-3	few	TGTGCCAGCAGCTTACAGGGGACTACAGATACGCAGTATTTT	CASSLQGTTDTQYF
TRBV7-2	NA	TRBJ2-2	many	TGTGCCAGCAGCTCCCCCGTACAGCCGAACACCGGGGAGCTGTTTTTT	CASSSPVQPNTGELFF
TRBV19	NA	TRBJ1-5	NA	TGTGCCAGTACCTTCCTTTCAAGCAATCAGCCCCAGCATTTT	CASTFLSSNQPQHF
TRBV20-1	NA	TRBJ1-3	NA	TGCAGTGCTAGAACTGTGTACTCTGGAAACACCATATATTTT	CSARTVYSGNTIYF
TRBV5-4	NA	TRBJ2-2	NA	TGTGCCAGCAGCTTGGTGACTACCGGGGAGCTGTTTTTT	CASSLVTTGELFF
TRBV2	NA	TRBJ1-5	NA	TGTGCCAGCACCCCAGGGAACTTGTATCAGCCCCAGCATTTT	CASTPGNLYQPQHF
TRBV2	NA	TRBJ2-5	NA	TGTGCCAGCAGTAAATTAACCCGGGACAAAAAAGAGACCCAGTACTTC	CASSKLTRDKKETQYF
TRBV11-3	TRBD2	TRBJ2-7	few	TGTGCCAGCAGCTTAGGGGGCGGGAGTACCGACGAGCAGTACTTC	CASSLGGGSTDEQYF
TRBV20-1	NA	TRBJ2-7	few	TGCAGTGCCCGTAGCCAGTTTCTTTCCTACGAGCAGTACTTC	CSARSQFLSYEQYF
TRBV6-6	NA	TRBJ1-5	NA	TGTGCCAGCCTCGGGGACGGCAATCAGCCCCAGCATTTT	CASLGDGNQPQHF
TRBV4-1	NA	TRBJ2-1	many	TGCGCCAGCAGCTACGGACTGCTCAATGAGCAGTTCTTC	CASSYGLLNEQFF
TRBV5-1	TRBD2	TRBJ2-7	few	TGCGCCAGCAGCTCCTACGAGGTAGCGGGAGTACACGAGCAGTACTTC	CASSSYEVAGVHEQYF
TRBV15	NA	TRBJ1-1	few	TGTGCCACCAGCAGAGTAGGCCAGGGATTGGTGAGGACTGAAGCTTTCTTT	CATSRVGQGLVRTEAFF
TRBV15	NA	TRBJ1-4	few	TGTGCCACCACGAGGGGCACTAATGAAAAACTGTTTTTT	CATTRGTNEKLFF
TRBV20-1	TRBD1	TRBJ2-3	NA	TGCAGTGCCCCCTTGGGACAGGTTTATGATACGCAGTATTTT	CSAPLGQVYDTQYF
TRBV28	TRBD2	TRBJ2-3	NA	TGTGCCAGCAGTTTGGCGGGAGGGATGGATACGCAGTATTTT	CASSLAGGMDTQYF
TRBV12-3/TRBV12-4	NA	TRBJ1-3	few	TGTGCCAGCAGGGCCCCGGGGGCAACTGGAAACACCATATATTTT	CASRAPGATGNTIYF